The 31 T cell receptor beta chains below all came from one sample that was sequenced in a study of PD-L1 blockade in urothelial cancer. Sequencing used immunoSEQ multiplex PCR; TCRdb keeps in-frame clones, though not all of them. This sample has around 57,000 clones; 70% to 90% occur once, and the top ten carry over 1.5%. Time point specified: pretreatment peripheral blood. The sample was PBMCs, taken around atezolizumab (anti-PD-L1) treatment. The receptor source for this set is a man between 65 and 85 years old with urothelial cancer.

V and J are TRBV5-1 and TRBJ2-2; D is possibly TRBD2 (5 bases). The germline V and J ends were trimmed by 5 bases and 1 base, with 9 bases remaining between them. CDR1 is SGHRS and CDR2 is YFSETQ in the germline V gene. The length of the CDR3 is 14 residues. The CDR3 DNA reads as TGCGCCAGCAGTAACGGGGAGAACACCGGGGAGCTGTTTTTT. Protein sequence: CASSNGENTGELFF.

This clone turned up a few times. This chain uses TRBV29-1 with TRBJ2-2; D possibly corresponds to TRBD1 (6 bases). Germline V gives CDR1 SQVTM, CDR2 ANQGSEA. Trimming shortened V by 4 bases and J by 7 bases, and 16 bases separated the two germline ends. CDR3 length equals 14 residues. CDR3 DNA: TGCAGCGTTGTCTGGGTAGGGGGATACGGGGAGCTGTTTTTT. The encoded protein is CSVVWVGGYGELFF.

V is TRBV9 and J is TRBJ1-1; weak D call: TRBD1 (5 bases). V lost 3 bases and J lost 4, with 16 bases in between. The V gene's germline CDR1 is SGDLS and CDR2 YYNGEE. The CDR3 extends over 15 amino acids. The CDR3 region is CASSALRDVSTEAFF. For the CDR3, the DNA is TGTGCCAGCAGCGCCCTCAGGGATGTTAGCACTGAAGCTTTCTTT.

V usage is TRBV19 and J usage is TRBJ2-5; 14 nucleotides match TRBD2. V lost 5 bases, J lost 5 bases, and 10 bases stayed unmatched. Germline V gene data show CDR1 as LNHDA and CDR2 as SQIVND (reference sequence). The CDR3 has 17 amino acids. CDR3 region: CASSVGTSGSVAETQYF. The CDR3 DNA reads as TGTGCCAGTAGTGTGGGGACTAGCGGGAGTGTGGCGGAGACCCAGTACTTC.

V and J are TRBV9 and TRBJ1-1; D uncertain. The CDR3 runs 12 residues. Trimming took off 3 bases at V and 2 bases at J, with 5 bases between the two ends. Germline values: CDR1 SGDLS, CDR2 YYNGEE. CDR3 bases: TGTGCCAGCAGCGGCGTCAACACTGAAGCTTTCTTT. It encodes CASSGVNTEAFF.

The V gene is TRBV7-2, the J gene TRBJ1-4; 9 positions match TRBD1. Germline V gene lookup returns CDR1 SGHTA and CDR2 FQGNSA. This CDR3 is 17 amino acids long. Trimming removed 4 bases from V and 0 bases from J; junction bases left unmatched: 6. The CDR3 reads CASSSSGTGTTNEKLFF. The CDR3 DNA reads as TGTGCCAGCAGCTCGTCCGGGACAGGGACAACTAATGAAAAACTGTTTTTT.

This sequence joins TRBV30 and TRBJ2-1, with TRBD2 as a possible D gene (5 bases). The CDR3 runs to 14 residues. Germline V CDR1 and CDR2: GTSNPN, SVGIG (reference sequence). Trimming shortened V by 0 bases and J by 5 bases, and 11 bases separated the two germline ends. CDR3 protein: CAWSVGSFNNEQFF. The CDR3 DNA reads TGTGCCTGGAGTGTAGGGAGTTTCAACAATGAGCAGTTCTTC.

In its sample, this clone was seen a few times. J is TRBJ1-1 and V is TRBV7-6, with D possibly being TRBD1 (6 bases). The V end was cut by 6 bases, the J end by 4 bases, with 9 bases between. Germline V lookup: CDR1 SGHVS, CDR2 FNYEAQ. The CDR3 consists of 12 residues. In nucleotides, the CDR3 is TGTGCCAGCAGTCCGACAGGCACTGAAGCTTTCTTT. It codes for CASSPTGTEAFF.

The chain employs TRBV6-1 and TRBJ1-1; 7 bases are a match to TRBD1. The CDR3 is 14 amino acids. Germline CDR1 is MNHNS and CDR2 is SASEGT. V lost 5 bases to trimming and J lost 4 bases; unmatched junction nucleotides: 7. The CDR3 region has the DNA TGTGCCAGCAGTAACACAGGGGACGGCACTGAAGCTTTCTTT. Its protein product is CASSNTGDGTEAFF.

The chain couples TRBV7-2 to TRBJ2-7; 11 bases line up with TRBD1. The CDR3 runs 14 residues. In germline, CDR1 is SGHTA, CDR2 FQGNSA. The junction had 6 bases not matched to a gene; V was cut back by 5 bases and J by 6 bases. The CDR3 loop is CASSTGQGASEQYF. CDR3 bases: TGTGCCAGCAGCACTGGACAGGGGGCTTCCGAGCAGTACTTC.

The V call is TRBV18, the J call TRBJ1-1; possibly TRBD1 for D (5 bases). The CDR3 is 14 amino acids. Trimming removed 4 bases from V and 4 bases from J, with 13 bases in between. Per the germline V gene, CDR1 is KGHSH and CDR2 is LQKENI. The CDR3 DNA follows: TGTGCCAGCTCACTCAGGGTTGACGGCACTGAAGCTTTCTTT. This gives the protein CASSLRVDGTEAFF.

This clone occurred a few times. The V call is TRBV27, the J call TRBJ1-5, with D perhaps TRBD1 (5 bases). The CDR3 length is 13 residues. CDR1 and CDR2 (germline): MNHEY, SMNVEV (reference sequence). Between the trimmed V and J ends, which lost 8 bases and 3 bases, there was a span of 11 bases. CDR3 in DNA: TGTGCCAGCGGCCGACAGTCCAATCAGCCCCAGCATTTT. Protein product: CASGRQSNQPQHF.

The chain links TRBV4-1 to TRBJ1-1; a weak D match, TRBD1 (5 bases). CDR3 length: 17 residues. The V and J ends lost 0 bases and 0 bases respectively, with 14 bases between them. CDR1 and CDR2 (germline): MGHRA, YSYEKL. This CDR3 is CASSQDVTGIMNTEAFF. In nucleotides, the CDR3 is TGCGCCAGCAGCCAAGATGTCACAGGAATTATGAACACTGAAGCTTTCTTT.

The chain combines TRBV4-2 with TRBJ2-1, with D perhaps TRBD1 (6 bases). The CDR3 is made up of 17 amino acids. Germline-derived CDR1 and CDR2 are LGHNA and YNFKEQ. Trimming cost V 4 bases and J 1 base, with 17 bases left between them. CDR3 region: CASSPSAEGVSYNEQFF. CDR3 DNA sequence: TGTGCCAGCAGCCCGAGTGCCGAGGGGGTGTCCTACAATGAGCAGTTCTTC.

The chain is built from TRBV9 and TRBJ1-1; D is possibly TRBD1 (5 bases). The CDR3 has 17 residues. With 0 bases removed from V and 5 bases from J, the gap between germline ends came to 20 bases. CDR1 is SGDLS, CDR2 YYNGEE, per germline. The CDR3 protein is CASSVGGGGTPGTEAFF. In DNA form, the CDR3 reads TGTGCCAGCAGCGTAGGCGGGGGGGGTACCCCGGGGACTGAAGCTTTCTTT.

The V gene is TRBV30, the J gene TRBJ1-2; D unresolved. Trimming pared 4 bases from V and 0 bases from J, leaving 12 bases between. Germline V gene sequence: CDR1 GTSNPN, CDR2 SVGIG (reference sequence). There are 14 residues in the CDR3. As DNA, the CDR3 is TGTGCCTGGACCCACCTGATAGCTAACTATGGCTACACCTTC. Encoded protein: CAWTHLIANYGYTF.

J is TRBJ1-5 and V is TRBV7-8, with 7 positions matching TRBD1. The CDR3 length is 15 residues. The ends lost 5 bases at V and 4 bases at J; junction bases unmatched: 8. In germline, CDR1 is SGHVS, CDR2 FQNEAQ. CDR3 sequence reads: CASSTAGGKNQPQHF. In DNA form, the CDR3 reads TGTGCCAGCAGCACCGCAGGGGGGAAGAATCAGCCCCAGCATTTT.

The chain combines TRBV10-3 with TRBJ2-3; 10 nucleotides agree with TRBD1. Germline V CDR1 and CDR2: ENHRY, SYGVKD. This CDR3 contains 15 residues. The V segment lost 5 bases and the J segment 1 base; nucleotides outside the gene matches: 3. The CDR3 DNA follows: TGTGCCATCAGTAGGGGACAGGGGCGCACAGATACGCAGTATTTT. It is translated as CAISRGQGRTDTQYF.

This clone was seen a few times. The J gene is TRBJ2-1, the V gene TRBV7-6; possibly TRBD1 for D (5 bases). Trimming left V 0 bases short and J 8 bases short, with 11 bases between. CDR3 length: 14 amino acids. Germline V gene data show CDR1 as SGHVS and CDR2 as FNYEAQ. CDR3 sequence (DNA): TGTGCCAGCAGCTTAGCAGGGGTCATCGATGAGCAGTTCTTC. Translated: CASSLAGVIDEQFF.

V gene TRBV9 combines with J gene TRBJ2-1; TRBD1 matches at 9 bases. This CDR3 contains 15 residues. V lost 0 bases to trimming and J lost 8 bases; unmatched junction nucleotides: 6. Germline assignment: CDR1 SGDLS and CDR2 YYNGEE. DNA for the CDR3: TGTGCCAGCAGCGTAGTAGGGACAGGGAGGGATGAGCAGTTCTTC. Translating it yields CASSVVGTGRDEQFF.

This rearrangement joins TRBV19 to TRBJ1-5; TRBD1 aligns across 7 bases. V was clipped by 7 bases and J by 4 bases; unmatched bases: 4. This CDR3 is built from 13 residues. Germline V CDR1 and CDR2: LNHDA, SQIVND (reference sequence). In DNA, the CDR3 is TGTGCCAGTACCGCGACAGGGAATCAGCCCCAGCATTTT. It codes for CASTATGNQPQHF.

CDR3 protein: CASRSSGSYEQYF. The CDR3 region has the DNA TGCGCCAGCAGGTCGAGCGGGTCTTACGAGCAGTACTTC. The chain uses TRBV5-1 and TRBJ2-7; D possibly corresponds to TRBD2 (6 bases). Trimming pared 5 bases from V and 4 bases from J, leaving 13 bases between. The germline gives CDR1 SGHRS, CDR2 YFSETQ. The CDR3 contains 13 residues.

This chain connects TRBV7-6 to TRBJ2-3, with a tentative D call TRBD2 (6 bases). Per germline, CDR1 SGHVS and CDR2 FNYEAQ. The CDR3 extends over 15 amino acids. V lost 5 bases and J 5 bases, leaving 17 bases between the germline ends. CDR3 in DNA: TGTGCCAGCAGCCCGAAACTACGGGGGAAAGATACGCAGTATTTT. It specifies CASSPKLRGKDTQYF.

This sequence joins TRBV5-4 and TRBJ2-2; 13 bases are shared with TRBD2. V lost 4 bases, J lost 0 bases, and 3 bases stayed unmatched. Germline CDR1 reads SGHNT; CDR2 reads YYREEE (reference sequence). The CDR3 spans 17 residues. The DNA for the CDR3 is TGTGCCAGCAGCCTCGGGACTAGCGGGGCGAACACCGGGGAGCTGTTTTTT. It translates to CASSLGTSGANTGELFF.

This chain connects TRBV11-3 to TRBJ1-5; no reliable D call. This CDR3 has 13 amino acids. V lost 5 bases and J 4 bases, leaving 9 bases between the germline ends. Germline V gives CDR1 SGHNT, CDR2 YENEEA. CDR3 sequence reads: CASSPGGNQPQHF. The CDR3 coding sequence is TGTGCCAGCAGCCCCGGCGGGAATCAGCCCCAGCATTTT. Filled out from reference TRBV11-3 and TRBJ1-5, the complete variable domain reads EAGVVQSPRYKIIEKKQPVAFWCNPISGHNTLYWYLQNLGQGPELLIRYENEEAVDDSQLPKDRFSAERLKGVDSTLKIQPAELGDSAVYLCASSPGGNQPQHFGDGTRLSIL.

J is TRBJ2-4 and V is TRBV30; TRBD1 agrees at 7 bases. The germline V gene has CDR1 GTSNPN and CDR2 SVGIG (reference sequence). The CDR3 extends over 15 amino acids. The ends lost 2 bases at V and 8 bases at J; junction bases unmatched: 12. The DNA of the CDR3 is TGTGCCTGGAGTTACAGGGGCCGCAGGGGAGACATTCAGTACTTC. Encoded protein: CAWSYRGRRGDIQYF.

The CDR3 loop reads CASSLQLFNEQFF. The CDR3 region has the DNA TGCGCCAGCAGCCTTCAACTCTTCAATGAGCAGTTCTTC. The V and J genes are TRBV5-1 and TRBJ2-1; D is undetermined. The germline V gene encodes CDR1 SGHRS and CDR2 YFSETQ. The V gene lost 4 bases and the J gene lost 6 bases, with 11 bases spanning the gap. The CDR3 spans 13 residues.

The chain couples TRBV7-8 to TRBJ1-4; D is unclear. V was trimmed by 1 base and J by 4 bases, leaving 13 bases between them. Germline assignment: CDR1 SGHVS and CDR2 FQNEAQ. This CDR3 region has 16 residues. The CDR3 nucleotides read TGTGCCAGCAGCTTAGAGGCGGCAGCTCTTAATGAAAAACTGTTTTTT. Protein: CASSLEAAALNEKLFF. The full variable domain, rest sourced from reference TRBV7-8 and TRBJ1-4, is GAGVSQSPRYKVAKRGQDVALRCDPISGHVSLFWYQQALGQGPEFLTYFQNEAQLDKSGLPSDRFFAERPEGSVSTLKIQRTQQEDSAVYLCASSLEAAALNEKLFFGSGTQLSVL.

The V gene is TRBV19, the J gene TRBJ2-7; the D gene is possibly TRBD2 (5 bases). The CDR3 contains 13 residues. The germline gives CDR1 LNHDA, CDR2 SQIVND (reference sequence). V lost 5 bases and J 6 bases, leaving 14 bases between the germline ends. CDR3 nucleotides: TGTGCCAGTAGTGCCCCGCTAGCCTCCGAGCAGTACTTC. Translating it yields CASSAPLASEQYF.

This chain joins TRBV7-9 and TRBJ1-1; maybe TRBD1 (5 bases). CDR1 and CDR2 from the germline V gene are SEHNR and FQNEAQ (reference sequence). The CDR3 is made up of 12 amino acids. The V and J ends lost 4 bases and 6 bases respectively, with 9 bases between them. CDR3 protein: CASSSGGAEAFF. CDR3 nucleotide sequence: TGTGCCAGCAGCTCCGGGGGGGCTGAAGCTTTCTTT.

The V gene is TRBV30, the J gene TRBJ2-1, with 14 bases aligning to TRBD2. Germline V CDR1 and CDR2: GTSNPN, SVGIG (reference sequence). The CDR3 is 15 amino acids. The V and J ends lost 6 bases and 10 bases, in that order; junction bases with no gene match: 11. In DNA form, the CDR3 reads TGTGCCTGTTCGGGACTAGCGGGAGTAAGAAACGAGCAGTTCTTC. It codes for CACSGLAGVRNEQFF.